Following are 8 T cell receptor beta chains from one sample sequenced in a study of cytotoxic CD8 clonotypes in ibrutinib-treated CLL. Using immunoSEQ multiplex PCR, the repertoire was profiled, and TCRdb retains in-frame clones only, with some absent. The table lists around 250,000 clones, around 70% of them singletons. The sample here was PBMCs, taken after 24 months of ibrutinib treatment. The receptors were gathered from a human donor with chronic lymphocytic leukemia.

CDR3 nucleotides: TGCGCCAGCACCTCGACCCCGACAGGGAGTTTGGATGAGCAGTTCTTC. Its translation is CASTSTPTGSLDEQFF. The chain recombines TRBV5-1 with TRBJ2-1; 7 bases map to TRBD1. Trimming at V came to 6 bases and at J to 8 bases, leaving 17 bases not matched to a gene. The CDR3 contains 16 residues. Germline loops: CDR1 SGHRS, CDR2 YFSETQ.

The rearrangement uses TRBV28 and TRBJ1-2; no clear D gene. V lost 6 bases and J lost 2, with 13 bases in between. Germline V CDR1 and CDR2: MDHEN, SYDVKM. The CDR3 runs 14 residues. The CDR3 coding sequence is TGTGCCAGCAGATGGGCCAATTTAAACTATGGCTACACCTTC. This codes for CASRWANLNYGYTF.

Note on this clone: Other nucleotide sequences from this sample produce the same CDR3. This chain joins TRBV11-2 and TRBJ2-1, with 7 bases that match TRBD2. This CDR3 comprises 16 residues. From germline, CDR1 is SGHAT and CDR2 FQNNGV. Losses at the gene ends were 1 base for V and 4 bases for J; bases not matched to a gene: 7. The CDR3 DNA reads TGTGCCAGCAGCTTAGGTGGGCTAGCGGTTTACAATGAGCAGTTCTTC. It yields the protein CASSLGGLAVYNEQFF.

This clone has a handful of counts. CDR3 protein: CASSLSGASYEQYF. DNA of the CDR3: TGTGCCAGCAGCTTAAGCGGGGCATCCTACGAGCAGTACTTC. V and J are TRBV7-2 and TRBJ2-7; 7 positions agree with TRBD2. This CDR3 spans 14 amino acids. V was clipped by 2 bases and J by 1 base; unmatched bases: 2. Germline CDR1 SGHTA, CDR2 FQGNSA.

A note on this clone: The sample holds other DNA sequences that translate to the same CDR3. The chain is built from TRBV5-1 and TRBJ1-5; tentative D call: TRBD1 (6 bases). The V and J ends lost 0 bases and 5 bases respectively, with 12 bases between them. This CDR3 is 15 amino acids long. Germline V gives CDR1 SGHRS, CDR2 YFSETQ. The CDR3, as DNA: TGCGCCAGCAGCTTGGTAGCAGGGGCGGATCAGCCCCAGCATTTT. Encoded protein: CASSLVAGADQPQHF.

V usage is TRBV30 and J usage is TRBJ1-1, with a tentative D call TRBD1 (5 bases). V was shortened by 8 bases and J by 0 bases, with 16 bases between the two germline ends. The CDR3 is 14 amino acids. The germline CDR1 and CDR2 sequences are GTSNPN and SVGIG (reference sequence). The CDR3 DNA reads TGTGCCCAACCCTCGGGACGGATGAACACTGAAGCTTTCTTT. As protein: CAQPSGRMNTEAFF.

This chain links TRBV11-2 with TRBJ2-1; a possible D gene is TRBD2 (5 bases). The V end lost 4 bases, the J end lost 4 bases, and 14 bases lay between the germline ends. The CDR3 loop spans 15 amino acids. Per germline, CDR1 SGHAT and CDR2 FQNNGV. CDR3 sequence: CASSSTRPYYNEQFF. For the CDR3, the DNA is TGTGCCAGCAGCTCTACTAGGCCGTATTACAATGAGCAGTTCTTC.

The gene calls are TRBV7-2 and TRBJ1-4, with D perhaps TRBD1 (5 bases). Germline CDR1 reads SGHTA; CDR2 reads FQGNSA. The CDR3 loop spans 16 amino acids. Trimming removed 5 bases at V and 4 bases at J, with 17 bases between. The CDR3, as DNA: TGTGCCAGCAGCCCCATCGGGGGAGGAAATAATGAAAAACTGTTTTTT. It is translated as CASSPIGGGNNEKLFF.